This T cell receptor beta chain was identified in a study of CD8+CD57+ T cells in acquired aplastic anemia. Study context: CD4+ and CD8+ cells, once sorted, gave DNA averaging approximately 3.3 ug.

A note on this clonotype: Its antigen remains unknown.

In germline, CDR1 is MNHEY, CDR2 SVGAGI. The V end was cut by 2 bases, the J end by 2 bases, with 16 bases between. This CDR3 region has 16 residues. Profiles of TCR beta VDJ and CDR3 were generated from a genomic DNA template. TCRdb reprocessed the reads with MiXCR, giving one entry per CDR3 protein. The table lists over 150,000 distinct CDR3 sequences, more than 60% of them singletons. For sequencing, patients were chosen who had shown expansion of CD8+CD57+ cells by flow cytometry. General study findings and limits: There were over 25 CD8+ CDR3 sequences that occurred in both patients and controls. No significant patient-versus-control difference appeared in CD8+ Simpson's diversity.

This TCR was sampled from a human donor with aplastic anemia. The chain carries TRBV6-5 and TRBJ2-7; D may be TRBD1 (6 bases). Sequencing used sorted CD4+, CD8+, or CD8+CD57+ T cells (not recorded which) from PBMCs. The CDR3 reads CASSYLRTVGTYEQYF. CDR3 nucleotides: TGTGCCAGCAGTTACCTGAGGACAGTTGGAACCTACGAGCAGTACTTC.